This TCR beta chain is from a study of blood T cell repertoires in COVID-19. V was clipped by 3 bases and J by 3 bases; unmatched bases: 2. This CDR3 comprises 13 residues. Looked up from germline, CDR1 is SGHNT and CDR2 is YYREEE (reference sequence). The protocol was immunoSEQ multiplex PCR, while the TCRdb copy is restricted to in-frame clones and leaves out a portion. Of hundreds of thousands of clones listed, under 90% were seen once; the top ten hold 8.5% to 9.5%. This sequence was found in a woman between 50 and 59 years old who had recovered from COVID-19. The rearrangement links TRBV5-4 to TRBJ2-7; TRBD1 matches 8 bases. The material sequenced was peripheral blood. Here the CDR3 DNA reads TGTGCCAGCAGCTCCACAGGGGGCTACGAGCAGTACTTC. Encoded protein: CASSSTGGYEQYF. The full variable domain, its missing parts supplied by reference TRBV5-4 and TRBJ2-7, is ETGVTQSPTHLIKTRGQQVTLRCSSQSGHNTVSWYQQALGQGPQFIFQYYREEENGRGNFPPRFSGLQFPNYSSELNVNALELDDSALYLCASSSTGGYEQYFGPGTRLTVT.